Below, 21 T cell receptor beta chains from the same sample are listed, as sequenced in a study of T cells in Graves' hyperthyroidism and ophthalmopathy. Template material for amplifying TCR beta CDR3 regions consisted of RNA transcripts. The HTBI set primed first-round TCR CDR3 RT-PCR. In TCRdb, the multiplex PCR reads were re-called with MiXCR into one record per CDR3 protein. The table records about half a million distinct CDR3 sequences, roughly a quarter of them present only once. Input material: blood. The receptors shown here come from a woman aged 25-40 years with Graves' ophthalmopathy.

The genes are TRBV3-1 and TRBJ2-7; D remains ambiguous. CDR1 LGHDT and CDR2 YNNKEL come from the germline V gene (reference sequence). V was pared by 2 bases and J by 7 bases, with 15 bases between. This CDR3 comprises 14 residues. The DNA of the CDR3 is TGTGCCAGCAGCCAACGAGTTCCCCCGCGTGAGCAGTACTTC. Its protein is CASSQRVPPREQYF.

This clonotype was counted a few times. The chain carries TRBV7-9 and TRBJ1-3; D unclear. This CDR3 has 15 residues. CDR1 is SEHNR, CDR2 FQNEAQ, per germline (reference sequence). V was pared by 1 base and J by 4 bases, with 11 bases between. This chain's CDR3 is CASSLDPDGGNTIYF. The CDR3 region has the DNA TGTGCCAGCAGCTTAGACCCGGACGGAGGAAACACCATATATTTT. Full variable domain (remainder filled in from reference TRBV7-9 and TRBJ1-3): DTGVSQNPRHKITKRGQNVTFRCDPISEHNRLYWYRQTLGQGPEFLTYFQNEAQLEKSRLLSDRFSAERPKGSFSTLEIQRTEQGDSAMYLCASSLDPDGGNTIYFGEGSWLTVV.

This clonotype occurred many times. CDR3 sequence (DNA): TGTGCCAGCAGTTTACACAGGGGGGTATACACCGGGGAGCTGTTTTTT. Translating gives CASSLHRGVYTGELFF. The V gene is TRBV12-3 or TRBV12-4, the J gene TRBJ2-2; 8 positions match TRBD1. This CDR3 is 16 amino acids long. Trimming cost V 2 bases and J 3 bases; bases outside gene matches: 5.

This clonotype came up a few times. This chain uses TRBV6-5 with TRBJ1-1; the match to TRBD1 covers 10 bases. CDR3 length: 16 amino acids. From germline, CDR1 is MNHEY and CDR2 SVGAGI. After removal of 5 bases from V and 4 bases from J, the junction contained 10 bases not matched to a gene. The DNA for the CDR3 is TGTGCCAGCAGTCACAAGACAGGGGGCGCGGTCACTGAAGCTTTCTTT. Translating gives CASSHKTGGAVTEAFF.

This clonotype appeared a few times. The chain joins TRBV12-3 or TRBV12-4 to TRBJ1-6; no clear D gene. Between the trimmed V and J ends, which lost 1 base and 7 bases, there was a span of 5 bases. The CDR3 runs 13 residues. The CDR3 here is CASSLGMNSPLHF. CDR3 nucleotide sequence: TGTGCCAGCAGTTTAGGGATGAATTCACCCCTCCACTTT.

This clonotype showed up many times. The chain employs TRBV28 and TRBJ1-1, with D possibly being TRBD1 (5 bases). The CDR3 covers 15 residues. CDR1 is MDHEN and CDR2 is SYDVKM in the germline V gene. V lost 1 base and J lost 1, with 10 bases in between. Here the CDR3 DNA reads TGTGCCAGCAGTTTATTCCTCAGGGCGAACACTGAAGCTTTCTTT. Amino acid sequence: CASSLFLRANTEAFF.

In this sample, this clonotype turned up a few times. The chain has TRBV24-1 and TRBJ1-5; 7 bases map to TRBD1. The CDR3 runs 14 residues. Germline loops: CDR1 KGHDR, CDR2 SFDVKD. The junction had 9 bases not matched to a gene; V was cut back by 8 bases and J by 6 bases. The CDR3 protein is CATKGQSQAQPQHF. The CDR3 nucleotides read TGTGCCACCAAGGGACAGTCGCAGGCTCAGCCCCAGCATTTT.

This clonotype was seen repeatedly, ten times or more. This chain connects TRBV20-1 to TRBJ1-5; D is unresolved. CDR3 length equals 12 residues. Germline CDR1 is DFQATT and CDR2 is SNEGSKA (reference sequence). V gave up 6 bases and J gave up 6 bases, with 12 bases separating them. The CDR3 nucleotides read TGCAGTGCGCACCTATGGGGTCAGCCCCAGCATTTT. Translation gives CSAHLWGQPQHF.

This clonotype appeared a few times. The rearrangement links TRBV5-1 to TRBJ2-5; D possibly matches TRBD1 or TRBD2 (5 bases each). Trimming took off 4 bases at V and 1 base at J, with 17 bases between the two ends. The CDR3 spans 16 residues. Germline V CDR1 and CDR2: SGHRS, YFSETQ. CDR3 DNA sequence: TGCGCCAGCAGCCCAATCGGGACGCCGCTCCAAGAGACCCAGTACTTC. Translated, it gives CASSPIGTPLQETQYF.

This clonotype appeared many times. V and J are TRBV19 and TRBJ1-1; D gene unclear. V was clipped by 1 base and J by 4 bases, with 7 bases between them. The CDR3 totals 13 residues. The germline V gene encodes CDR1 LNHDA and CDR2 SQIVND (reference sequence). The CDR3 DNA sequence: TGTGCCAGTAGTATAGTGTGGGGCACTGAAGCTTTCTTT. This sequence encodes CASSIVWGTEAFF.

The sample holds a few counts of this clonotype. The J gene is TRBJ1-2, the V gene TRBV12-3 or TRBV12-4, with no clear D. The CDR3 sequence is 14 residues long. The V end was cut by 0 bases, the J end by 6 bases, with 11 bases between. The chain's CDR3 is CASSLAGYGDGYTF. In nucleotides, the CDR3 is TGTGCCAGCAGTTTAGCGGGGTATGGCGATGGCTACACCTTC.

This clonotype was detected many times. The gene calls are TRBV27 and TRBJ2-7; perhaps TRBD2 as D (5 bases). Germline V gene data show CDR1 as MNHEY and CDR2 as SMNVEV (reference sequence). The CDR3 is made up of 14 amino acids. V shed 3 bases and J shed 1 base, with 10 bases lying between them. The CDR3 DNA reads as TGTGCCAGCAGTTTTTATTCGGGATCCTACGAGCAGTACTTC. Translating gives CASSFYSGSYEQYF.

This clonotype was seen repeatedly, ten times or more. This sequence joins TRBV29-1 and TRBJ1-2; D is perhaps TRBD1 (5 bases). Germline values: CDR1 SQVTM, CDR2 ANQGSEA. This CDR3 is 11 amino acids long. V gave up 4 bases and J gave up 4 bases, with 7 bases separating them. The CDR3 bases are TGCAGCGTTGGGGACCTCTATGGCTACACCTTC. As protein: CSVGDLYGYTF.

The sample holds many counts of this clonotype. The chain joins TRBV7-2 to TRBJ1-2; 8 nucleotides line up with TRBD1. V was clipped by 6 bases and J by 4 bases; unmatched bases: 10. CDR3 length: 15 residues. Germline assignment: CDR1 SGHTA and CDR2 FQGNSA. As DNA, the CDR3 is TGTGCCAGCAGTACCGAATTCAGGGGGCCCTATGGCTACACCTTC. Amino acids: CASSTEFRGPYGYTF.

As to this clonotype: A single base separates this from a much larger clone, so it may be a read error. The J gene is TRBJ2-7, the V gene TRBV5-1; the D gene is possibly TRBD2 (5 bases). The CDR3 has 15 residues. The germline V gene encodes CDR1 SGHRS and CDR2 YFSETQ. V was cut by 1 base and J by 2 bases, with 13 bases left in between. CDR3 in amino acids: CASSLSPGSTYEQYV. CDR3 nucleotide sequence: TGCGCCAGCAGCTTGAGTCCGGGGTCGACCTACGAGCAGTACGTC.

This clonotype was observed a handful of times. V gene TRBV20-1 combines with J gene TRBJ2-5; 10 bases agree with TRBD1. The CDR3 spans 13 residues. The germline V gene has CDR1 DFQATT and CDR2 SNEGSKA (reference sequence). V was pared by 5 bases and J by 5 bases, with 5 bases of the junction left unmatched. The CDR3 reads CSAPTGGRETQYF. The CDR3 DNA is TGCAGTGCTCCGACAGGGGGCAGGGAGACCCAGTACTTC.

The sample holds many counts of this clonotype. The chain couples TRBV18 to TRBJ1-3; D is ambiguous. Trimming pared 5 bases from V and 3 bases from J, leaving 14 bases between. The CDR3 has 15 amino acids. Germline loops: CDR1 KGHSH, CDR2 LQKENI. The CDR3 sequence: CASSLMDAGGNTIYF. The CDR3 bases are TGTGCCAGCTCATTGATGGACGCGGGTGGAAACACCATATATTTT.

In its sample, this clonotype was seen many times. This sequence joins TRBV11-2 and TRBJ1-1, with D possibly being TRBD1 (5 bases). Germline V CDR1 and CDR2: SGHAT, FQNNGV. V lost 5 bases and J 2 bases, leaving 18 bases between the germline ends. CDR3 length: 16 amino acids. CDR3 nucleotide sequence: TGTGCCAGCAGCGTAACAACCGGGGCCTACAACACTGAAGCTTTCTTT. Its translation is CASSVTTGAYNTEAFF. Combining the CDR3 with reference TRBV11-2 and TRBJ1-1 gives the whole variable domain EAGVAQSPRYKIIEKRQSVAFWCNPISGHATLYWYQQILGQGPKLLIQFQNNGVVDDSQLPKDRFSAERLKGVDSTLKIQPAKLEDSAVYLCASSVTTGAYNTEAFFGQGTRLTVV.

The genes are TRBV6-5 and TRBJ1-1; TRBD1 matches 11 bases. Per germline, CDR1 MNHEY and CDR2 SVGAGI. The CDR3 loop spans 15 amino acids. V shed 4 bases, J shed 3 bases, and the junction held 4 bases outside the gene matches. The chain's CDR3 is CASSLGTGGDTEAFF. The CDR3 DNA reads as TGTGCCAGCAGTTTGGGGACAGGGGGTGACACTGAAGCTTTCTTT.

Ten or more counts support this clonotype. V is TRBV2 and J is TRBJ2-7, with TRBD2 matching 13 bases. The germline V gene encodes CDR1 SNHLY and CDR2 FYNNEI. The CDR3 has 16 residues. With V trimmed by 9 bases and J by 0 bases, 8 bases remained unmatched. The CDR3 loop reads CASGTSGAPRSYEQYF. The CDR3 bases are TGTGCCAGTGGGACTAGCGGGGCCCCTCGCTCCTACGAGCAGTACTTC.

This clonotype was seen repeatedly, ten times or more. Germline and junction disagree at one end, which may indicate a read error. The rearrangement uses TRBV7-2 and TRBJ2-7; D is ambiguous. This CDR3 region has 13 residues. From germline, CDR1 is SGHTA and CDR2 FQGNSA. CDR3 DNA sequence: TGCGCCAGCAGCCATGGACCCTCCTACGAGCAGTACTTC. Residues: CASSHGPSYEQYF.